This T cell receptor (beta chain) emerged from a study of OX40 agonist ivuxolimab in advanced cancers. The data were produced by immunoSEQ multiplex PCR, yet TCRdb's version contains in-frame clones alone and is incomplete. This sample has 40,000 to 60,000 clones, with 80% to 90% found just once. Turning to this clone: Its antigen is unidentified.

The CDR3 covers 17 residues. V was clipped by 0 bases and J by 5 bases; unmatched bases: 10. In germline, CDR1 is SGHRS, CDR2 YFSETQ. Study findings and constraints: In the 0.1 to 3.0 mg/kg range, CD4+ and CD8+ blood T cells had expanded clonally by week 6.

The sample in question was CD4+ or CD8+ T cells sorted from blood, obtained in a trial of the OX40 agonist ivuxolimab. This TCR was recovered from an adult with an advanced solid tumor such as melanoma, head and neck, liver or kidney cancer. This chain links TRBV5-1 with TRBJ2-5; 10 positions match TRBD1. The CDR3 loop is CASSLVGDRGPSETQYF. CDR3 sequence (DNA): TGCGCCAGCAGCTTGGTGGGGGACAGGGGCCCGTCGGAGACCCAGTACTTC.